The 21 T cell receptor beta chains listed next were all sequenced from one sample in a study of regulatory T cells in long-lasting Graves disease. As for time point: persistent/refractory GD, antithyroid drugs over 5 years with positive TRAb. PBMC-extracted RNA yielded the TCR library. Building the TCR beta libraries relied on iRepertoire HTBI primers, and CDR3 regions underwent Arm-PCR. TCRdb recomputed calls from the multiplex PCR reads with MiXCR, one row per CDR3 protein. The sample carries almost 350,000 distinct CDR3 sequences, 20% recorded once. The sample in question was peripheral blood mononuclear cells (PBMCs), obtained when the disease was refractory, from a patient treated with antithyroid drugs. Every receptor here comes from a female donor with Graves disease.

The rearrangement links TRBV5-1 to TRBJ2-7; D may be TRBD1 (5 bases). This CDR3 is 13 amino acids long. Germline CDR1 and CDR2: SGHRS and YFSETQ. V lost 3 bases and J lost 1, with 8 bases in between. The CDR3 loop is CASSSDRSYEQYF. Written as DNA, the CDR3 is TGCGCCAGCAGCTCTGACAGATCCTACGAGCAGTACTTC.

The V gene is TRBV20-1, the J gene TRBJ2-7; D could derive from TRBD1 or TRBD2 (5 bases each). There are 13 residues in the CDR3. The germline gives CDR1 DFQATT, CDR2 SNEGSKA (reference sequence). With 1 base removed from V and 3 bases from J, the gap between germline ends came to 10 bases. For the CDR3, the DNA is TGCAGTGCTAGAGTCGATGGGGGCTACGAGCAGTACTTC. Its protein product is CSARVDGGYEQYF.

In its sample, this clonotype was seen a few times. The chain carries TRBV2 and TRBJ2-3, with 10 positions matching TRBD2. From germline, CDR1 is SNHLY and CDR2 FYNNEI. V shed 6 bases and J 1 base; nucleotides not matched to a gene: 4. The CDR3 contains 15 residues. The CDR3 DNA reads as TGTGCCAGCAGAGCCGGGACTAGCGGCACAGATACGCAGTATTTT. This translates into CASRAGTSGTDTQYF.

Many counts were recorded for this clonotype. The chain recombines TRBV5-1 with TRBJ2-7; D ambiguous. Germline CDR1 is SGHRS and CDR2 is YFSETQ. V gave up 0 bases and J gave up 2 bases, with 6 bases separating them. CDR3 length equals 13 residues. The CDR3 spells CASSLDTAYEQYF. In nucleotides, the CDR3 is TGCGCCAGCAGCTTGGATACGGCCTACGAGCAGTACTTC.

This clonotype was counted at least ten times. The chain joins TRBV7-9 to TRBJ2-2; no clear D gene. Trimming took 5 bases from V and 5 from J, leaving 12 bases between them. There are 14 residues in the CDR3. CDR1 is SEHNR, CDR2 FQNEAQ, per germline (reference sequence). This CDR3 reads CASSHGPLTGELFF. DNA for the CDR3: TGTGCCAGCAGCCATGGGCCCTTGACCGGGGAGCTGTTTTTT.

This clonotype was observed at least ten times. V gene TRBV12-3 or TRBV12-4 combines with J gene TRBJ2-5; D gene ambiguous. Deletions cut 1 base from V and 2 bases from J, with 11 bases between. The CDR3 has 15 residues. CDR3 bases: TGTGCCAGCAGTTTAGAGGCCGGACCGCAAGAGACCCAGTACTTC. Encoded protein: CASSLEAGPQETQYF.

This chain connects TRBV28 to TRBJ2-1; D is unresolved. Germline loops: CDR1 MDHEN, CDR2 SYDVKM. CDR3 length: 17 residues. Deletions cut 3 bases from V and 1 base from J, with 16 bases between. This CDR3 is CASSLKVFRASYNEQFF. CDR3 sequence (DNA): TGTGCCAGCAGTTTGAAGGTGTTTCGAGCGTCCTACAATGAGCAGTTCTTC.

The chain uses TRBV20-1 and TRBJ1-3, with a weak D call TRBD1 (5 bases). The CDR3 sequence is 15 residues long. The germline gives CDR1 DFQATT, CDR2 SNEGSKA (reference sequence). Trimming took 1 base from V and 2 from J, leaving 12 bases between them. The CDR3 loop reads CSARARQGPGNTIYF. CDR3 nucleotides: TGCAGTGCTAGAGCTCGTCAGGGTCCTGGAAACACCATATATTTT.

A few counts support this clonotype. The rearrangement uses TRBV29-1 and TRBJ1-2; no reliable D call. The CDR3 has 13 residues. Between the trimmed V and J ends, which lost 3 bases and 0 bases, there was a span of 8 bases. Germline CDR1 reads SQVTM; CDR2 reads ANQGSEA. The CDR3 bases are TGCAGCGTTGAGGTCGGAACTAACTATGGCTACACCTTC. Amino acid sequence: CSVEVGTNYGYTF.

The CDR3, as DNA: TGTGCCATCAACGGACAGAGCACAGATACGCAGTATTTT. Encoded protein: CAINGQSTDTQYF. V and J are TRBV10-3 and TRBJ2-3; a possible D gene is TRBD1 (6 bases). The V end was cut by 7 bases, the J end by 0 bases, with 8 bases between. Germline CDR1 and CDR2: ENHRY and SYGVKD. The CDR3 is made up of 13 amino acids.

V gene TRBV7-2 combines with J gene TRBJ1-4; 7 bases align to TRBD1. CDR1 is SGHTA and CDR2 is FQGNSA in the germline V gene. The CDR3 sequence is 16 residues long. V dropped 5 bases and J dropped 6; count of bases not matched to a gene: 12. In nucleotides, the CDR3 is TGTGCCAGCAGCCCGACTTCCGGGACAGTGTATGAAAAACTGTTTTTT. Amino acids: CASSPTSGTVYEKLFF.

In this sample, this clonotype turned up a few times. CDR3 in amino acids: CASSMRDRNSNTGELFF. In DNA form, the CDR3 reads TGTGCCAGCAGCATGAGGGACAGGAATTCGAACACCGGGGAGCTGTTTTTT. V gene TRBV7-2 combines with J gene TRBJ2-2, with 8 bases identical to TRBD1. Trimming at V came to 5 bases and at J to 0 bases, leaving 8 bases not matched to a gene. The CDR3 has 17 amino acids. Germline V gene lookup returns CDR1 SGHTA and CDR2 FQGNSA.

The genes are TRBV4-3 and TRBJ1-1, with TRBD1 identical over 10 bases. Germline V gives CDR1 LGHNA, CDR2 YSLEER. V gave up 0 bases and J gave up 0 bases; unmatched junction bases: 1. The CDR3 length is 16 residues. Here the CDR3 DNA reads TGCGCCAGCAGCCAAGAGGGGACAGGGGTGAACACTGAAGCTTTCTTT. Encoded protein: CASSQEGTGVNTEAFF.

In this sample, this clonotype turned up a few times. This chain connects TRBV27 to TRBJ1-6, with D uncertain. CDR1 is MNHEY, CDR2 SMNVEV, per germline (reference sequence). This CDR3 is 16 amino acids long. V was pared by 0 bases and J by 11 bases, with 17 bases between. The CDR3 bases are TGTGCCAGCAGTTTATCATGGTCCCTCTATTCGCCACCCCTCCACTTT. It yields the protein CASSLSWSLYSPPLHF.

This clonotype was found many times. The rearrangement links TRBV28 to TRBJ1-1; no firm D call. The CDR3 has 12 residues. Between the trimmed V and J ends, which lost 5 bases and 12 bases, there was a span of 16 bases. CDR1 is MDHEN, CDR2 SYDVKM, per germline. The CDR3 region has the DNA TGTGCCAGCAGTCTAGAGGCCCAGGAAACTTTCTTT. Its protein is CASSLEAQETFF.

This clonotype occurred many times. The chain employs TRBV9 and TRBJ1-1; no clear D gene. Trimming left V 4 bases short and J 6 bases short, with 16 bases between. The CDR3 totals 14 residues. Germline V gene data show CDR1 as SGDLS and CDR2 as YYNGEE. The CDR3 here is CASSPPLWLAEAFF. In nucleotides, the CDR3 is TGTGCCAGCAGCCCGCCCTTGTGGCTCGCTGAAGCTTTCTTT.

This clonotype was observed a few times. CDR3 protein: CASQGPLADSPLHF. The CDR3 DNA is TGTGCCAGTCAGGGGCCGTTGGCAGATTCACCCCTCCACTTT. V is TRBV6-2 or TRBV6-3 and J is TRBJ1-6, with D perhaps TRBD1 (6 bases). Trimming stripped 9 bases from V and 8 bases from J, with 17 bases between. The CDR3 totals 14 residues. The germline V gene encodes CDR1 MNHEY and CDR2 SVGEGT.

About this clonotype: A far larger clone is off by one base, so a read error is likely. V is TRBV11-2 and J is TRBJ2-1; D remains unclear. The CDR3 contains 14 residues. With 1 base removed from V and 10 bases from J, the gap between germline ends came to 14 bases. The germline gives CDR1 SGHAT, CDR2 FQNNGV. CDR3 residues: CASSLGAGTYEQFF. In nucleotides, the CDR3 is TGTGCCAGCAGCTTAGGGGCAGGAACCTACGAGCAGTTCTTC. Variable domain in full (rest from reference TRBV11-2 and TRBJ2-1): EAGVAQSPRYKIIEKRQSVAFWCNPISGHATLYWYQQILGQGPKLLIQFQNNGVVDDSQLPKDRFSAERLKGVDSTLKIQPAKLEDSAVYLCASSLGAGTYEQFFGPGTRLTVL.

The table lists this clonotype with many counts. The V and J genes are TRBV2 and TRBJ2-7, with 7 bases lining up with TRBD2. The CDR3 spans 17 residues. The germline gives CDR1 SNHLY, CDR2 FYNNEI. V trimming: 4 bases; J trimming: 4 bases; junction bases outside the gene matches: 16. The CDR3 loop is CASSGASGTPKGYEQYF. CDR3 nucleotides: TGTGCCAGCAGTGGAGCCAGCGGGACTCCAAAGGGATACGAGCAGTACTTC.

This clonotype was detected many times. The rearrangement uses TRBV28 and TRBJ2-5, with 10 bases lining up with TRBD2. Per germline, CDR1 MDHEN and CDR2 SYDVKM. V lost 4 bases, J lost 14 bases, and 13 bases stayed unmatched. This CDR3 is built from 14 residues. CDR3 sequence: CASSSSLTGTSVYF. Written as DNA, the CDR3 is TGTGCCAGCAGTTCTTCCTTGACCGGGACTAGCGTCTACTTC.

This clonotype was picked up many times. The rearrangement joins TRBV12-3 or TRBV12-4 to TRBJ2-5, with a possible D match to TRBD2 (7 bases). This CDR3 region has 15 residues. V lost 1 base, J lost 5 bases, and 14 bases lay in between. In nucleotides, the CDR3 is TGTGCCAGCAGTTTAGAGGGGGGGCGGAGGGAGACCCAGTACTTC. Amino acid sequence: CASSLEGGRRETQYF.